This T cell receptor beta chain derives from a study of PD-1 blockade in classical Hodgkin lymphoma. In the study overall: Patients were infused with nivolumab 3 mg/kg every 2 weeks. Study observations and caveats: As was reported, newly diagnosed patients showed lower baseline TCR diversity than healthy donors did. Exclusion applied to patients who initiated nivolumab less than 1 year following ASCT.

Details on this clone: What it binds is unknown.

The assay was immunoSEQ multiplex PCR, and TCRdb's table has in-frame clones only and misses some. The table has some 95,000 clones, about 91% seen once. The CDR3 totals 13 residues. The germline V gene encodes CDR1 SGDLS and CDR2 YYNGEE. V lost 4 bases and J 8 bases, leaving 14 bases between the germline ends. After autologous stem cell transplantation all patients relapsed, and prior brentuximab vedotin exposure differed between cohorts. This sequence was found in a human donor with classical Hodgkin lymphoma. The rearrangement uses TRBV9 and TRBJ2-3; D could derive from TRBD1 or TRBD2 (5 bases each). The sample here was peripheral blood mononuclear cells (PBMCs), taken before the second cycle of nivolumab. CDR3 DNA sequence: TGTGCCAGCAGCCCCGCCGGGACCACTACGCAGTATTTT. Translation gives CASSPAGTTTQYF.